The 20 T cell receptor beta chains below all came from one sample that was sequenced in a study of cytotoxic CD8 clonotypes in ibrutinib-treated CLL. Profiled with immunoSEQ multiplex PCR; TCRdb holds only in-frame clones, not every one. The repertoire includes about 310,000 clones, more than 65% of them detected once, and 6.5% to 8% sits in the top ten. Sample: PBMCs, taken before ibrutinib treatment. These receptors were taken from a human donor with chronic lymphocytic leukemia.

The V gene is TRBV25-1, the J gene TRBJ2-4; the match to TRBD1 covers 7 bases. With 3 bases clipped from V and 0 bases from J, the junction kept 11 bases outside the gene matches. The germline V gene encodes CDR1 MGHDK and CDR2 SYGVNS. The CDR3 extends over 18 amino acids. CDR3 in amino acids: CASSDLPTGDTAKNIQYF. The CDR3 nucleotides read TGTGCCAGCAGTGACCTCCCAACAGGGGATACAGCCAAAAACATTCAGTACTTC.

The V gene is TRBV9, the J gene TRBJ2-7; 8 nucleotides agree with TRBD1. Germline CDR1 reads SGDLS; CDR2 reads YYNGEE. This CDR3 has 15 residues. The junction had 9 bases not matched to a gene; V was cut back by 5 bases and J by 2 bases. CDR3 loop: CASSASGQAAYEQYF. The CDR3 DNA reads TGTGCCAGCAGTGCCTCGGGACAGGCCGCCTACGAGCAGTACTTC. The full variable domain, with the rest looked up from reference TRBV9 and TRBJ2-7, is DSGVTQTPKHLITATGQRVTLRCSPRSGDLSVYWYQQSLDQGLQFLIQYYNGEERAKGNILERFSAQQFPDLHSELNLSSLELGDSALYFCASSASGQAAYEQYFGPGTRLTVT.

The chain joins TRBV27 to TRBJ2-7; D ambiguous. Germline loops: CDR1 MNHEY, CDR2 SMNVEV (reference sequence). The CDR3 is 14 amino acids. Trimming cost V 8 bases and J 3 bases, with 17 bases left between them. The CDR3 is CASGSPGRDYEQYF. In nucleotides, the CDR3 is TGTGCCAGCGGCTCCCCGGGCAGAGACTACGAGCAGTACTTC.

This chain links TRBV7-9 with TRBJ1-5, with D possibly being TRBD1 (6 bases). Germline CDR1 SEHNR, CDR2 FQNEAQ (reference sequence). The CDR3 runs 16 residues. With 1 base removed from V and 5 bases from J, the gap between germline ends came to 15 bases. The CDR3 region is CASSLGGGGIDQPQHF. The DNA for the CDR3 is TGTGCCAGCAGCTTAGGAGGAGGGGGAATCGATCAGCCCCAGCATTTT.

CDR3 amino acids: CASQNRENTEAFF. CDR3 coding DNA: TGTGCCAGCCAAAACCGAGAGAACACTGAAGCTTTCTTT. This chain joins TRBV9 and TRBJ1-1; D remains ambiguous. The CDR3 sequence is 13 residues long. The V gene's germline CDR1 is SGDLS and CDR2 YYNGEE. V lost 7 bases, J lost 1 base, and 11 bases lay in between. The full variable domain, its missing parts supplied by reference TRBV9 and TRBJ1-1, is DSGVTQTPKHLITATGQRVTLRCSPRSGDLSVYWYQQSLDQGLQFLIQYYNGEERAKGNILERFSAQQFPDLHSELNLSSLELGDSALYFCASQNRENTEAFFGQGTRLTVV.

This rearrangement joins TRBV7-2 to TRBJ2-3, with D unresolved. CDR1 is SGHTA, CDR2 FQGNSA, per germline. The CDR3 has 14 amino acids. V was pared by 6 bases and J by 4 bases, with 14 bases between. CDR3 sequence reads: CASRQLGWADTQYF. CDR3 bases: TGTGCCAGCAGACAACTTGGGTGGGCAGATACGCAGTATTTT.

This sequence joins TRBV27 and TRBJ2-2; D unresolved. Germline values: CDR1 MNHEY, CDR2 SMNVEV (reference sequence). The CDR3 length is 14 residues. V was cut by 3 bases and J by 5 bases, with 10 bases left in between. CDR3 protein: CASSLYSQTGELFF. The DNA of the CDR3 is TGTGCCAGCAGTTTGTACAGTCAAACCGGGGAGCTGTTTTTT.

This chain's CDR3 is CASSRPGFDTGELFF. The DNA for the CDR3 is TGTGCCAGCAGCCGACCAGGGTTCGACACCGGGGAGCTGTTTTTT. This chain connects TRBV5-4 to TRBJ2-2; D may be TRBD1 (5 bases). The CDR3 covers 15 residues. The germline gives CDR1 SGHNT, CDR2 YYREEE (reference sequence). The V and J ends lost 4 bases and 3 bases respectively, with 13 bases between them.

V and J are TRBV6-1 and TRBJ2-1; D possibly corresponds to TRBD1 (6 bases). Trimming removed 5 bases at V and 10 bases at J, with 6 bases between. Germline values: CDR1 MNHNS, CDR2 SASEGT. The CDR3 spans 10 residues. Here the CDR3 reads CASSQGEQFF. CDR3 nucleotide sequence: TGTGCCAGCAGTCAGGGGGAGCAGTTCTTC.

The chain couples TRBV19 to TRBJ2-1; a possible D gene is TRBD2 (6 bases). Trimming removed 2 bases at V and 6 bases at J, with 11 bases between. Germline V gene lookup returns CDR1 LNHDA and CDR2 SQIVND (reference sequence). This CDR3 region has 14 residues. The DNA for the CDR3 is TGTGCCAGTAGTATACTTACTAGCCTCAATGAGCAGTTCTTC. Its protein product is CASSILTSLNEQFF.

The chain is built from TRBV6-5 and TRBJ2-5, with D perhaps matching TRBD2 (5 bases). The CDR3 runs 15 residues. Germline CDR1 reads MNHEY; CDR2 reads SVGAGI. Trimming took off 0 bases at V and 1 base at J, with 9 bases between the two ends. CDR3 residues: CASSYSSGIQETQYF. As DNA, the CDR3 is TGTGCCAGCAGTTACTCGTCGGGGATCCAAGAGACCCAGTACTTC.

The chain couples TRBV25-1 to TRBJ2-7; 9 bases fit TRBD1. This CDR3 has 14 residues. CDR1 is MGHDK, CDR2 SYGVNS, per germline. V was pared by 3 bases and J by 4 bases, with 4 bases of the junction left unmatched. CDR3 sequence reads: CASSDRQGVYEQYF. The CDR3, as DNA: TGTGCCAGCAGTGATCGACAGGGGGTTTACGAGCAGTACTTC.

The chain has TRBV6-5 and TRBJ1-1; TRBD1 agrees at 8 bases. CDR1 and CDR2 (germline): MNHEY, SVGAGI. The CDR3 has 16 amino acids. V dropped 2 bases and J dropped 4; count of bases not matched to a gene: 9. CDR3 region: CASSYADRGKGTEAFF. DNA of the CDR3: TGTGCCAGCAGTTACGCTGACAGGGGAAAGGGCACTGAAGCTTTCTTT.

The chain combines TRBV2 with TRBJ2-7; D uncertain. There are 15 residues in the CDR3. Trimming shortened V by 6 bases and J by 2 bases, and 17 bases separated the two germline ends. Germline assignment: CDR1 SNHLY and CDR2 FYNNEI. In DNA, the CDR3 is TGTGCCAGCAGAAGGGAACCGTCTTTACCCTACGAGCAGTACTTC. Its translation: CASRREPSLPYEQYF.

The sample holds a few counts of this clone. This chain uses TRBV5-4 with TRBJ1-1; a possible D gene is TRBD1 (5 bases). V was cut by 1 base and J by 6 bases, with 22 bases left in between. This CDR3 region has 17 residues. Germline assignment: CDR1 SGHNT and CDR2 YYREEE (reference sequence). The CDR3 DNA is TGTGCCAGCAGCTTGTCCAGGGCCATCACCCGGGACGCTGAAGCTTTCTTT. It is translated as CASSLSRAITRDAEAFF. The full variable domain, completed using reference TRBV5-4 and TRBJ1-1, is ETGVTQSPTHLIKTRGQQVTLRCSSQSGHNTVSWYQQALGQGPQFIFQYYREEENGRGNFPPRFSGLQFPNYSSELNVNALELDDSALYLCASSLSRAITRDAEAFFGQGTRLTVV.

This clone has more than one count but fewer than ten. This chain uses TRBV7-6 with TRBJ2-5; D is uncertain. CDR3 length: 14 residues. V shed 5 bases and J shed 0 bases, with 10 bases lying between them. Germline CDR1 SGHVS, CDR2 FNYEAQ. CDR3 coding DNA: TGTGCCAGCAGCCGGACGCCGTACCAAGAGACCCAGTACTTC. Protein sequence: CASSRTPYQETQYF.

V usage is TRBV25-1 and J usage is TRBJ2-2, with D perhaps matching TRBD2 (6 bases). The germline gives CDR1 MGHDK, CDR2 SYGVNS. CDR3 length: 13 residues. As DNA, the CDR3 is TGTGCTTCTGGGGGGAAAAACACCGGGGAGCTGTTTTTT. This gives the protein CASGGKNTGELFF.

In its sample, this clone was seen once. This chain joins TRBV18 and TRBJ2-1; 10 bases match TRBD2. The V gene end was trimmed by 0 bases and the J gene end by 7 bases; junction bases not matched to a gene: 18. The CDR3 has 20 amino acids. Germline CDR1 KGHSH, CDR2 LQKENI. In nucleotides, the CDR3 is TGTGCCAGCTCACCACCGCCTTTGTACCCGGGACTAGCGCATGAAAATGAGCAGTTCTTC. Amino acid sequence: CASSPPPLYPGLAHENEQFF.

The sample holds a few counts of this clone. This rearrangement joins TRBV5-4 to TRBJ2-3, with TRBD2 matching 8 bases. J lost 1 base, V lost 4 bases, and 2 bases had no gene match. The CDR3 totals 14 residues. Germline-derived CDR1 and CDR2 are SGHNT and YYREEE (reference sequence). Written as DNA, the CDR3 is TGTGCCAGCAGCCCGACTAGCGGCACAGATACGCAGTATTTT. Translation gives CASSPTSGTDTQYF.

This sequence joins TRBV19 and TRBJ2-4; D is possibly TRBD2 (6 bases). Per the germline V gene, CDR1 is LNHDA and CDR2 is SQIVND (reference sequence). The CDR3 runs 15 residues. Between the trimmed V and J ends, which lost 4 bases and 2 bases, there was a span of 12 bases. The CDR3 reads CASSKGGMTKNIQYF. CDR3 coding DNA: TGTGCCAGTAGTAAGGGAGGAATGACCAAAAACATTCAGTACTTC. The full variable domain, in which reference TRBV19 and TRBJ2-4 provide the parts outside the CDR3, is DGGITQSPKYLFRKEGQNVTLSCEQNLNHDAMYWYRQDPGQGLRLIYYSQIVNDFQKGDIAEGYSVSREKKESFPLTVTSAQKNPTAFYLCASSKGGMTKNIQYFGAGTRLSVL.